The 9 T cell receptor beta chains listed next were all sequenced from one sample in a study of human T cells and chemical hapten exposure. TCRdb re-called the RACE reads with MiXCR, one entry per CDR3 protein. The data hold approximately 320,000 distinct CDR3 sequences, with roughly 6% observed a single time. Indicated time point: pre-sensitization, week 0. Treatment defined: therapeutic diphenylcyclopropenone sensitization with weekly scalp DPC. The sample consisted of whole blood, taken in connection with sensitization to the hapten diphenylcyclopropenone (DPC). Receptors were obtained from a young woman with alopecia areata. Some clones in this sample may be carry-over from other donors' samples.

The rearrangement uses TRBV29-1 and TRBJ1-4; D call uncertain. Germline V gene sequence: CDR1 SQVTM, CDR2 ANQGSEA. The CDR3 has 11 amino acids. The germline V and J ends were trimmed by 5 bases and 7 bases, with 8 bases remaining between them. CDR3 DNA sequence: TGCAGCGTTCTACACACTGAAAAACTGTTTTTT. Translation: CSVLHTEKLFF.

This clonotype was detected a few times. Here the CDR3 reads CATSETGREGQPQHF. The CDR3 bases are TGTGCCACCAGTGAAACGGGAAGGGAAGGTCAGCCCCAGCATTTT. The chain joins TRBV24-1 to TRBJ1-5; no firm D call. Trimming pared 4 bases from V and 6 bases from J, leaving 15 bases between. The germline gives CDR1 KGHDR, CDR2 SFDVKD. The CDR3 consists of 15 residues.

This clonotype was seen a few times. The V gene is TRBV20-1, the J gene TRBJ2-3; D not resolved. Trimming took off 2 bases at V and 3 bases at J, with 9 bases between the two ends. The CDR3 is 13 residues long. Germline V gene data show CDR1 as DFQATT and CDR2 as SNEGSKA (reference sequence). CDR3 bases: TGCAGTGCTAGACTCACTAAGACAGATACGCAGTATTTT. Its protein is CSARLTKTDTQYF.

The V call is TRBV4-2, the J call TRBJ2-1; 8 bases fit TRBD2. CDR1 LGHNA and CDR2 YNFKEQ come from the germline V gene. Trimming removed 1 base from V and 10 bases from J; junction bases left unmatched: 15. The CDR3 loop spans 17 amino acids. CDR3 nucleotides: TGTGCCAGCAGCCAAGTTTTGGCGGGGGGACGCCCTAGGGAGCAGTTCTTC. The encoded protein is CASSQVLAGGRPREQFF.

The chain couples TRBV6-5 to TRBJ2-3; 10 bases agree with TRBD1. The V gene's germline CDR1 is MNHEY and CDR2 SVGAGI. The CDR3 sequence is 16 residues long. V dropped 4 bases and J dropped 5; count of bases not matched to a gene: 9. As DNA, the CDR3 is TGTGCCAGCAGTTTAACCGGGACAGGGGTTGGAGATACGCAGTATTTT. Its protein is CASSLTGTGVGDTQYF.

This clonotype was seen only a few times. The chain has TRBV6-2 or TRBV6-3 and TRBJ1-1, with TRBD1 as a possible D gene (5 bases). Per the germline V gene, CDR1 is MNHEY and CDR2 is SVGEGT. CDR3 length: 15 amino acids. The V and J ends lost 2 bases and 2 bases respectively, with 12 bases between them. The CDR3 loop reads CASSYSRGRNTEAFF. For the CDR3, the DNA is TGTGCCAGCAGTTACAGTCGGGGGAGAAACACTGAAGCTTTCTTT.

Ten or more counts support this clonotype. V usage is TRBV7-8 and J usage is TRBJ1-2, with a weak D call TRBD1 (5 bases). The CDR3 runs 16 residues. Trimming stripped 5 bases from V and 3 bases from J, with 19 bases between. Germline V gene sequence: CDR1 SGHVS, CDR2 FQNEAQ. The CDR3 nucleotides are TGTGCCAGCAGCCCCGGTACGGGGGTAACCGACTATGGCTACACCTTC. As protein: CASSPGTGVTDYGYTF.

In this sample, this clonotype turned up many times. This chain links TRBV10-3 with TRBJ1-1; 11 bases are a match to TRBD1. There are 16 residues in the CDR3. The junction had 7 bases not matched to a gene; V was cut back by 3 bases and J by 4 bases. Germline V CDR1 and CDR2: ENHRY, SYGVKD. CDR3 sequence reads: CAISDRTGGPPTEAFF. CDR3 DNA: TGTGCCATCAGTGATAGGACAGGGGGCCCCCCCACTGAAGCTTTCTTT.

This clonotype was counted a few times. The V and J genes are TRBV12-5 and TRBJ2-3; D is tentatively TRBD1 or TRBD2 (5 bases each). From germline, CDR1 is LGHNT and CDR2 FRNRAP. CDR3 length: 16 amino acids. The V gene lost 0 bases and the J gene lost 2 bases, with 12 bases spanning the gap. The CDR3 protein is CASGLVRGVVTDTQYF. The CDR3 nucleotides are TGTGCTAGTGGTTTGGTACGAGGGGTCGTCACAGATACGCAGTATTTT.